These T cell receptor beta chains were read from a single sample in a study of shared clonotypes between healthy human individuals. Profiled with immunoSEQ multiplex PCR; TCRdb holds only in-frame clones, not every one. Of about a million clones in the sample, roughly 80% are singletons; the top ten hold approximately 1.5%. Material: memory CD4+ T cells sorted from blood. These receptors were taken from a young man in good health. Both conserved end residues are part of each CDR3. A D gene is named only where the DNA matches it firmly. A row's size may be missing; if present it is once, few, many or a size class.

>TRBJ2-1|TRBV6-6|TRBD1|-
CASSKDRPSYNEQFF
TGTGCCAGCAGTAAGGACAGGCCTTCCTACAATGAGCAGTTCTTC
>TRBJ1-5|TRBV5-1|-|once
CASSLGQPQHF
TGCGCCAGCAGCTTAGGTCAGCCCCAGCATTTT
>TRBJ2-7|TRBV18|-|-
CASSQRASYEQYF
TGTGCCAGCTCTCAACGTGCCTCCTACGAGCAGTACTTC
>TRBJ2-3|TRBV11-2|TRBD2|many
CASSTRLAVGTDTQYF
TGTGCCAGCAGCACCAGACTAGCGGTGGGCACAGATACGCAGTATTTT
>TRBJ2-1|TRBV7-2|TRBD2|-
CASSSTSGRTYGEQFF
TGTGCCAGCAGCTCAACTAGCGGGAGGACCTACGGTGAGCAGTTCTTC
>TRBJ1-4|TRBV6-1|-|-
CASSEAPGGEKLFF
TGTGCCAGCAGTGAGGCACCGGGAGGAGAAAAACTGTTTTTT
>TRBJ1-2|TRBV28|-|-
CASSLRRGYGYTF
TGTGCCAGCAGTTTAAGGCGGGGCTATGGCTACACCTTC
>TRBJ2-7|TRBV7-2|-|many
CASSLPAGGLPNEQYF
TGTGCCAGCAGCTTACCCGCCGGGGGTTTGCCCAACGAGCAGTACTTC
>TRBJ2-3|TRBV5-6|TRBD2|-
CASSSSGRVTDTQYF
TGTGCCAGCAGTTCAAGCGGGAGGGTAACAGATACGCAGTATTTT
>TRBJ1-3|TRBV19|TRBD1|-
CASQDRAGNTIYF
TGTGCCAGTCAGGACAGGGCTGGAAACACCATATATTTT
>TRBJ1-4|TRBV27|-|-
CASQGWRKLFF
TGTGCCAGCCAGGGGTGGAGAAAACTGTTTTTT
>TRBJ2-5|TRBV5-1|TRBD2|-
CASREGLAGREPQYF
TGCGCCAGCCGGGAGGGACTAGCGGGACGAGAGCCCCAGTACTTC
>TRBJ1-2|TRBV6-1|-|-
CASSENLRAYGYTF
TGTGCCAGCAGTGAAAATCTCCGGGCGTATGGCTACACCTTC
>TRBJ1-5|TRBV10-2|TRBD1|-
CASSDIGTGNQPQHF
TGCGCCAGCAGTGATATCGGGACAGGGAATCAGCCCCAGCATTTT
>TRBJ2-5|TRBV15|-|-
CATSREGRNQETQYF
TGTGCCACCAGCAGAGAAGGCAGGAACCAAGAGACCCAGTACTTC
>TRBJ2-5|TRBV6-1|TRBD1|-
CASRKDRVGQETQYF
TGTGCCAGCAGGAAGGACAGGGTGGGACAAGAGACCCAGTACTTC
>TRBJ1-1|TRBV30|-|-
CAWSSRTATEAFF
TGTGCCTGGAGTTCCCGGACAGCTACTGAAGCTTTCTTT
>TRBJ2-5|TRBV6-4|TRBD2|-
CASSLTSGRETQYF
TGTGCCAGCAGTTTGACTAGCGGGAGGGAGACCCAGTACTTC
>TRBJ2-7|TRBV5-1|-|-
CASSLELIHEQYF
TGCGCCAGCAGCTTGGAGCTTATCCACGAGCAGTACTTC
>TRBJ2-1|TRBV6-1|-|-
CVVLNGPGFEQFF
TGTGTGGTCCTCAACGGACCAGGATTTGAGCAGTTCTTC
>TRBJ2-1|TRBV5-1|-|-
CASSLDVSSYNEQFF
TGCGCCAGCAGCTTGGACGTTAGCTCCTACAATGAGCAGTTCTTC
>TRBJ1-2|TRBV4-1|-|-
CASSPGGGNYGYTF
TGCGCCAGCAGTCCCGGGGGTGGGAACTATGGCTACACCTTC
>TRBJ1-5|TRBV6-5|TRBD1|-
CASSYTGEQPQHF
TGTGCCAGCAGTTACACAGGGGAACAGCCCCAGCATTTT
>TRBJ2-7|TRBV11-2|-|few
CASSLLSSSYEQYF
TGTGCCAGCAGCTTACTGTCCTCCTCCTACGAGCAGTACTTC
>TRBJ1-1|TRBV6-6|-|-
CASSYGVTAEAFF
TGTGCCAGCAGTTACGGGGTGACGGCTGAAGCTTTCTTT
>TRBJ2-3|TRBV15|TRBD2|-
CATSRDRLAGGLESTDTQYF
TGTGCCACCAGCAGAGACCGGCTAGCGGGGGGGCTGGAGAGCACAGATACGCAGTATTTT
>TRBJ1-1|TRBV18|-|once
CASSPLNRDTEAFF
TGTGCCAGCTCACCGTTGAACAGGGACACTGAAGCTTTCTTT
>TRBJ1-1|TRBV29-1|-|once
CSVGRGGTEAFF
TGCAGCGTTGGACGGGGGGGCACTGAAGCTTTCTTT
>TRBJ2-7|TRBV28|-|-
CASSPGSSYEQYF
TGTGCCAGCAGTCCTGGGTCCTCCTACGAGCAGTACTTC
>TRBJ1-2|TRBV7-6|-|-
CASSLAVGGRTTNYGYTF
TGTGCCAGCAGCTTAGCGGTGGGGGGAAGGACTACTAACTATGGCTACACCTTC
>TRBJ2-6|TRBV5-1|-|few
CASSLTASGANVLTF
TGCGCCAGCAGCTTGACGGCGTCTGGGGCCAACGTCCTGACTTTC
>TRBJ2-7|TRBV6-5|-|-
CASRTQYEQYF
TGTGCCAGCCGAACACAATACGAGCAGTACTTC
>TRBJ2-7|TRBV9|-|-
CASSSRDFPSSYEQYF
TGTGCCAGCAGCTCCCGGGACTTTCCGAGCTCCTACGAGCAGTACTTC
>TRBJ1-1|TRBV6-1|TRBD1|-
CASSYRGNTEAFF
TGTGCCAGCTCCTACAGGGGGAACACTGAAGCTTTCTTT
>TRBJ2-5|TRBV11-2|-|-
CASSLDFPQATQYF
TGTGCCAGCAGCTTAGATTTCCCTCAAGCCACCCAGTACTTC
>TRBJ2-7|TRBV6-6|-|-
CASSGDPSPEQYF
TGTGCCAGCAGTGGGGACCCTTCTCCCGAGCAGTACTTC
>TRBJ1-1|TRBV30|-|once
CAWRQAQGGTKAFF
TGTGCCTGGAGACAGGCACAGGGAGGGACCAAAGCTTTCTTT
>TRBJ1-1|TRBV2|-|few
CASTSTGGTEAFF
TGTGCCAGCACCTCAACGGGGGGCACTGAAGCTTTCTTT
>TRBJ2-6|TRBV5-1|-|-
CASSHAGTASGANVLTF
TGCGCCAGCAGTCACGCCGGGACTGCATCTGGGGCCAACGTCCTGACTTTC
>TRBJ2-3|TRBV2|-|-
CASFPGADTQYF
TGTGCCAGCTTCCCAGGTGCAGATACGCAGTATTTT
>TRBJ2-5|TRBV7-2|TRBD2|-
CASSGSSGIAETQYF
TGTGCCAGCAGCGGATCTAGCGGGATCGCAGAGACCCAGTACTTC
>TRBJ2-1|TRBV7-6|TRBD2|-
CASSASGTSGYNEQFF
TGTGCCAGCAGCGCTAGCGGGACTAGCGGTTACAATGAGCAGTTCTTC
>TRBJ1-3|TRBV30|-|-
CAWSVRAGAGNTIYF
TGTGCCTGGAGTGTGAGGGCAGGAGCAGGAAACACCATATATTTT
>TRBJ1-4|TRBV19|-|few
CASCKQGRGEKLFF
TGTGCCAGTTGTAAACAGGGCCGGGGTGAAAAACTGTTTTTT
>TRBJ1-1|TRBV7-6|TRBD1|-
CASSLARDSPFKNTEAFF
TGTGCCAGCAGCTTAGCCCGGGACAGTCCTTTCAAGAACACTGAAGCTTTCTTT